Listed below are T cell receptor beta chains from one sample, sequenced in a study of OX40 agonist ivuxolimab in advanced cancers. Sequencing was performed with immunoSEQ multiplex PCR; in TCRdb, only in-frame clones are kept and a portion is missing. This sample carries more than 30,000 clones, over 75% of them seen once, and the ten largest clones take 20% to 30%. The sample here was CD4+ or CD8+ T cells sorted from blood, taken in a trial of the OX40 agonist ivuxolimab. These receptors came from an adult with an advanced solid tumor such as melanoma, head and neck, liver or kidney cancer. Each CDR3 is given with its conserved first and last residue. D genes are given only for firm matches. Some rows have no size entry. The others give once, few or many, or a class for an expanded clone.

CDR3nt: TGTGCCAGTAGTAAGGCAGGGAATCAGCCCCAGCATTTT; CDR3aa: CASSKAGNQPQHF; abundance: NA; v_gene: TRBV19; j_gene: TRBJ1-5; d_gene: NA
CDR3nt: TGTGCCATCAGCGGGGGGTACGAGCAGTACTTC; CDR3aa: CAISGGYEQYF; abundance: NA; v_gene: TRBV10-3; j_gene: TRBJ2-7; d_gene: TRBD2
CDR3nt: TGTGCCAGCAGCTTAGCGGGAGTGCGAACAGGGGAGCTGTTTTTT; CDR3aa: CASSLAGVRTGELFF; abundance: NA; v_gene: TRBV5-4; j_gene: TRBJ2-2; d_gene: TRBD2
CDR3nt: TGTGCCAGCAGTTACTCAGGGTACAGTGGCTACACCTTC; CDR3aa: CASSYSGYSGYTF; abundance: NA; v_gene: TRBV6-5; j_gene: TRBJ1-2; d_gene: NA
CDR3nt: TGTGCCAGCAGCGTAAATGGCTACGCGGAGCAGTACTTC; CDR3aa: CASSVNGYAEQYF; abundance: NA; v_gene: TRBV9; j_gene: TRBJ2-7; d_gene: NA
CDR3nt: TGTGCCAGCAGCGGCGGACAGGGGATCACCTACGAGCAGTACTTC; CDR3aa: CASSGGQGITYEQYF; abundance: NA; v_gene: TRBV9; j_gene: TRBJ2-7; d_gene: TRBD1
CDR3nt: TGTGCCAGTAGCCCACCCGACTACAATCAGCCCCAGCATTTT; CDR3aa: CASSPPDYNQPQHF; abundance: NA; v_gene: TRBV19; j_gene: TRBJ1-5; d_gene: NA
CDR3nt: TGCGCCAGCAGCTTGGCCTCGCGGGAGTTTGAGGAGCAGTACTTC; CDR3aa: CASSLASREFEEQYF; abundance: NA; v_gene: TRBV5-1; j_gene: TRBJ2-7; d_gene: TRBD2
CDR3nt: TGTGCCAGCAGTCCCCCTAGGTATGGCTACACCTTC; CDR3aa: CASSPPRYGYTF; abundance: NA; v_gene: TRBV28; j_gene: TRBJ1-2; d_gene: NA
CDR3nt: TGTGCCAGCAGTGAGAGCGTCGGGGAGCAGTTCTTC; CDR3aa: CASSESVGEQFF; abundance: NA; v_gene: TRBV2; j_gene: TRBJ2-1; d_gene: NA
CDR3nt: TGCAGCGTTGAACTAGGTGAAAAACTGTTTTTT; CDR3aa: CSVELGEKLFF; abundance: NA; v_gene: TRBV29-1; j_gene: TRBJ1-4; d_gene: NA
CDR3nt: TGTGCCAGCAGCCCATGGGCAGGGACCGGATCCTACGAGCAGTACTTC; CDR3aa: CASSPWAGTGSYEQYF; abundance: NA; v_gene: TRBV11-2; j_gene: TRBJ2-7; d_gene: NA
CDR3nt: TGTGCCAGCTCACCACGGGCGGGAGGCCTAACAGATACGCAGTATTTT; CDR3aa: CASSPRAGGLTDTQYF; abundance: once; v_gene: TRBV18; j_gene: TRBJ2-3; d_gene: TRBD2
CDR3nt: TGTGCCAGCAGTCAACCGCAGGGACCCTACGAGCAGTACTTC; CDR3aa: CASSQPQGPYEQYF; abundance: once; v_gene: TRBV28; j_gene: TRBJ2-7; d_gene: NA
CDR3nt: TGTGCCAGTAGTATTGACTTCGGGAGTAGCACAGATACGCAGTATTTT; CDR3aa: CASSIDFGSSTDTQYF; abundance: NA; v_gene: TRBV19; j_gene: TRBJ2-3; d_gene: NA